Given below is one T cell receptor beta chain in context. Its antigen remains unknown. The sample is drawn from a study of cytomegalovirus exposure and HLA in healthy donors. PCR primers comprised 60 Vbeta and 13 Jbeta primers. Authors' methods: Later work found 65 million to 100 million unique TCR beta chains, with roughly 11 million shared. Method: immunoSEQ multiplex PCR; TCRdb's copy keeps in-frame clones and lacks some. The DNA gave D and trimming, while V, J and clone size come from that table. Of approximately 150,000 clones listed, 72% are singletons. Findings and limits, study-wide: Among TCR beta chains of equal frequency, HLA-associated ones were more clonally expanded in a later analysis. It was about 150 TCR beta chains that were listed as cytomegalovirus-associated. Rarity characterized most TCR sequences, yet some public TCRs appeared in many donors.

V lost 0 bases, J lost 2 bases, and 8 bases lay in between. Germline CDR1 reads LGHNA; CDR2 reads YSLEER. CDR3 length equals 15 residues. The rearrangement uses TRBV4-3 and TRBJ1-3; D remains ambiguous. Sequencing was carried out using PBMCs. This receptor was identified in a human donor in good health. The DNA of the CDR3 is TGCGCCAGCAGCCAAGACGGAGGGCCTGGAAACACCATATATTTT. Translation: CASSQDGGPGNTIYF.